This TCR beta chain is from a study of T cell clonotyping in hematopoietic cell transplantation. Produced via immunoSEQ multiplex PCR; TCRdb's table is partial and in-frame only. The table includes about 11,000 clones, roughly nine tenths detected once. Germline values: CDR1 SGHTA, CDR2 FQGTGA. CDR3 size: 18 residues. Trimming removed 5 bases at V and 1 base at J, with 18 bases between. The V gene is TRBV7-3, the J gene TRBJ2-6; D gene unclear. The receptor was derived from a female patient between 55 and 75 years old who had an allogeneic stem cell transplant from an unrelated donor, so the T cells may come from the graft donor. Some clones in this sample may be carry-over from other donors' samples. The sample here was PBMCs, taken 100 days after allogeneic stem cell transplant. The CDR3 bases are TGTGCCAGCAGCCCCGACATGATCGGTGCATCTGGGGCCAACGTCCTGACTTTC. This translates into CASSPDMIGASGANVLTF. Looking up the rest from reference TRBV7-3 and TRBJ2-6 gives the full variable domain: GAGVSQTPSNKVTEKGKYVELRCDPISGHTALYWYRQSLGQGPEFLIYFQGTGAADDSGLPNDRFFAVRPEGSVSTLKIQRTERGDSAVYLCASSPDMIGASGANVLTFGAGSRLTVL.